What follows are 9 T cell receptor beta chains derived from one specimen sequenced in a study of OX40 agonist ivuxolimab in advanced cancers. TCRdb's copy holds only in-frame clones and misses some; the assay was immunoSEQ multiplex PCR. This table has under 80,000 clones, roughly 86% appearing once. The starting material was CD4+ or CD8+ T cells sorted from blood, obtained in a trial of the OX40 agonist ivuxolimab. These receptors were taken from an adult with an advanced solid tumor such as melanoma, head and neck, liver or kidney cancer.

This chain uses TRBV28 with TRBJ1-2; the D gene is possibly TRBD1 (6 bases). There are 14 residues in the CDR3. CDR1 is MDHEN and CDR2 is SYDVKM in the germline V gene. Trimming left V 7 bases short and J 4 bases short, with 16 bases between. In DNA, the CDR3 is TGTGCCAGCATCCAAGGGAGGGGGGGCTATGGCTACACCTTC. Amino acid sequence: CASIQGRGGYGYTF.

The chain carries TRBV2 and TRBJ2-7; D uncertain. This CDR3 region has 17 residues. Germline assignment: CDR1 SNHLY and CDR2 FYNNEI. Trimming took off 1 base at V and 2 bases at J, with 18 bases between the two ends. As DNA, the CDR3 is TGTGCCAGCAGTGAAGAAGGGAACTTTAAAGGGACCTACGAGCAGTACTTC. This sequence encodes CASSEEGNFKGTYEQYF. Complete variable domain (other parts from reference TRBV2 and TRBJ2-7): EPEVTQTPSHQVTQMGQEVILRCVPISNHLYFYWYRQILGQKVEFLVSFYNNEISEKSEIFDDQFSVERPDGSNFTLKIRSTKLEDSAMYFCASSEEGNFKGTYEQYFGPGTRLTVT.

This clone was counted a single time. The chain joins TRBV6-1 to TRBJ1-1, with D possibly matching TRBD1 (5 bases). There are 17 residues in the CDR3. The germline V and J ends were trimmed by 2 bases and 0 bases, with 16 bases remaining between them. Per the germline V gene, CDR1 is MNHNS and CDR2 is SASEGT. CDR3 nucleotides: TGTGCCAGCAGTGAACTGGTTTCTGGGACGGTGAACACTGAAGCTTTCTTT. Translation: CASSELVSGTVNTEAFF.

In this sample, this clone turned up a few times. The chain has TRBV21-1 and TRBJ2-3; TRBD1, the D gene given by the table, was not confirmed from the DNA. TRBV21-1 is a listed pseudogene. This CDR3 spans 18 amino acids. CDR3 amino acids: CASSNWADLKQGADTQYF. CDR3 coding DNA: TGTGCCAGCAGCAATTGGGCCGACCTCAAGCAAGGGGCAGATACGCAGTATTTT.

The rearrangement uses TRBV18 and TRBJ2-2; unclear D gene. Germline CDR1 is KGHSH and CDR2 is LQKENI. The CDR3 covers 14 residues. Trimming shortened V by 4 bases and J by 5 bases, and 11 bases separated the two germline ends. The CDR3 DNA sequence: TGTGCCAGCTCACAGACACAGTGGACCGGGGAGCTGTTTTTT. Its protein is CASSQTQWTGELFF.

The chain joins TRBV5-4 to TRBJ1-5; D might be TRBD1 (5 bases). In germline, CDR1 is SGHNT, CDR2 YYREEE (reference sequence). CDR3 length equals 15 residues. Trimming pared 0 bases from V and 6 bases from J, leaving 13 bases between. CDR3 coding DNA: TGTGCCAGCAGCTTGGTATTTCAGGGTACTCAGCCCCAGCATTTT. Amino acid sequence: CASSLVFQGTQPQHF.

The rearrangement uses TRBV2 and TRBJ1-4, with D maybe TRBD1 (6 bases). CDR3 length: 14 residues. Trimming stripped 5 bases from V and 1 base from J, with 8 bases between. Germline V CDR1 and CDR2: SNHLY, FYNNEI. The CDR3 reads CASSLQGTNEKLFF. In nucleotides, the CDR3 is TGTGCCAGCAGTCTACAGGGAACTAATGAAAAACTGTTTTTT.

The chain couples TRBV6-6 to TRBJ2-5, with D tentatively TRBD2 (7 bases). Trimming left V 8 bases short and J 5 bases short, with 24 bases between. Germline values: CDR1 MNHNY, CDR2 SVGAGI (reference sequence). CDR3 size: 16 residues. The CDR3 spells CASRERGGGPSETQYF. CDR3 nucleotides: TGTGCCAGCCGAGAGAGAGGGGGGGGGCCGTCGGAGACCCAGTACTTC.

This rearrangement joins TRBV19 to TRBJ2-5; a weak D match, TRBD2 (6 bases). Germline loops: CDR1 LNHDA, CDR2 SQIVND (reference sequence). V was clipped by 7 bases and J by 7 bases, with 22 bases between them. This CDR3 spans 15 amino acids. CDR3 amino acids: CASTRDRGGDGTQYF. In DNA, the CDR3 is TGTGCCAGTACCCGGGACCGTGGAGGGGATGGGACCCAGTACTTC.